The entry that follows covers one TCR beta chain sequence. The record originates from a study of response to subunit inactivated influenza vaccine. TCRdb used MiXCR to reprocess the RT-PCR reads, holding one entry per CDR3 protein. The sample records about 520,000 distinct CDR3 sequences, approximately 7.2% being singletons. The V segment lost 2 bases and the J segment 4 bases; nucleotides outside the gene matches: 3. The length of the CDR3 is 17 residues. Germline V CDR1 and CDR2: LGHNA, YNFKEQ. Material: PBMCs from blood, obtained around 25 months after vaccination. The source of this sequence is a man aged 50 to 75 who received an inactivated influenza vaccine. The gene calls are TRBV4-2 and TRBJ2-2; 14 bases align to TRBD2. Written as DNA, the CDR3 is TGTGCCAGCAGCCAAATTGGGACTAGCGGGGGCACCGGGGAGCTGTTTTTT. Its translation is CASSQIGTSGGTGELFF.